The present TCR beta chain was sequenced within a study of control samples from healthy donors and cancer patients. Assay used: immunoSEQ multiplex PCR; TCRdb lists only in-frame clones, some missing. The clone table shows about 190,000 clones, with the ten largest holding more than 2%. V lost 4 bases and J lost 4, with 18 bases in between. The CDR3 runs 15 residues. The germline V gene has CDR1 SQVTM and CDR2 ANQGSEA. The sequence was collected from a woman in her thirties in good health. The sample was blood. This chain connects TRBV29-1 to TRBJ2-3; D is tentatively TRBD1 or TRBD2 (6 bases each). CDR3 protein: CSVVTGARGPDTQYF. CDR3 in DNA: TGCAGCGTTGTTACGGGGGCGAGGGGTCCAGATACGCAGTATTTT.